In this sample, the clone carrying this TCR beta chain turned up a few times. Its antigen is currently unknown. This specimen comes from a study of beta chain features in type 1 diabetes. Study results and caveats: Whatever favoring of shorter templates PCR might show would apply equally to patients and controls. TCRB CDR3 length was moderately but significantly reduced in all four CD4+ subsets of Type 1 diabetes patients.

Stem cell-like memory, regulatory, central memory and naive CD4+ cells were sorted via CD45RO/CCR7/CD25/CD127/CD95/CD27. V lost 8 bases and J lost 6, with 17 bases in between. CDR1 and CDR2 (germline): MNHEY, SMNVEV (reference sequence). CDR3 size: 14 residues. Sequenced material consisted of expressed TCRB transcripts (all of the isolated RNA was reverse transcribed). Read counts averaged about 3.57 million for samples of naive, central memory and regulatory T cells. Produced via immunoSEQ multiplex PCR; TCRdb's table is partial and in-frame only. The sample has over 150,000 clones; 10% are singletons.

The source material was central memory CD4+ T cells from blood. The V and J genes are TRBV27 and TRBJ1-5, with a possible D match to TRBD1 (6 bases). The clonotype originates from a man under 40 with type 1 diabetes. CDR3 coding DNA: TGTGCCAGCGGGGGCGAACCCCCCTTTCAGCCCCAGCATTTT. This gives the protein CASGGEPPFQPQHF.